This T cell receptor (beta chain) was recovered during a study of cytomegalovirus exposure and HLA in healthy donors. About this clone: Its antigen is currently unknown.

The PCR used 60 Vbeta and 13 Jbeta primers. Clones were read by immunoSEQ multiplex PCR, and TCRdb kept only the in-frame ones, dropping some. The sample contains around 110,000 clones, over 60% of which appear only once. The CDR3 contains 16 residues. Looked up from germline, CDR1 is LNHDA and CDR2 is SQIVND (reference sequence). Unmatched junction bases numbered 3, after V lost 2 bases and J lost 4 bases. Study results and caveats: In a later analysis, TCR beta V- and J-gene trimming showed a link to a missense DCLRE1C variant.

Donors likely had unrecorded immune exposures despite being nominally healthy when sampled. The sequenced sample was PBMCs. The V and J genes are TRBV19 and TRBJ2-2, with 11 bases matching TRBD1. The receptor comes from a man aged 25 to 45 in good health and CMV-seropositive. The CDR3 sequence is CASSISGTGGTGELFF. In nucleotides, the CDR3 is TGTGCCAGTAGTATATCCGGGACAGGGGGCACCGGGGAGCTGTTTTTT.